This record covers a single T cell receptor beta chain. This clonotype was counted many times. It has no known antigen specificity. No much larger clone exists at a distance of one base, and base qualities are not known. The library was built by means of 5' RACE. The reads were generated on an Illumina HiSeq 2500. A second PCR of about 6 to 11 cycles was performed with a sample-barcoded 5' primer and a J-beta primer mix. Each TCR beta cDNA molecule received a unique molecular identifier from a template-switch 5' adaptor carrying 12 random nucleotides. Each sample yielded at least 2.5 million CDR3-containing paired-end reads. First-strand cDNA synthesis was performed from all RNA using the Mint cDNA synthesis kit, with priming by a TRBC-specific oligonucleotide. All cDNA was treated with uracil-DNA glycosylase and then went through a first 18-cycle PCR with the universal primers M1SS and BC2_uni_R. The published analysis was carried out like this. Normalization of each sample was performed by random selection of 1 million high-quality reads, each carrying a distinct molecular identifier. Instead of being binned into consensus sequences, reads that shared molecular identifiers were thrown out. MiTCR, set to a Q25 quality threshold and the strictest error-elimination algorithm, was used for CDR3 identification, clonotype clustering and error correction. Lower-bound total TCR beta diversity was estimated with a nonparametric unseen species model using Euler transformation. Clones were called with MiXCR by TCRdb after fastp trimmed the public reads at Q25, and only in-frame beta chains were retained. Each CDR3 protein gets just one entry, which takes the most common genes and DNA from the rows behind it. The V and J calls were not made by the authors but by TCRdb's processing. Across this sample there are about 780,000 distinct CDR3 sequences, with about a quarter seen only once. In total, the top ten clones hold about 3% of the sample.

This sample is drawn from a study of blood T cells in healthy people across ages (dated by TCRdb to the mid-2010s). Background for the entire study: In model experiments, template switching captured roughly one uniquely barcoded TCR beta cDNA molecule for every two T cells. The study measured age-related changes in TCR beta repertoire diversity using deep sequencing normalized with unique cDNA molecular identifiers. The donors were split into four age groups: young (average about 16 years), middle-aged (roughly 40), aged (roughly 68) and long-lived (approximately 80). Using the same blood draw, the study looked at two additional independent replicas of 1 million unique cDNA reads for two donors, one aged 18 to 30 and the other aged 80 or older. Findings and caveats that apply to the study as a whole: Estimates of total diversity from one million sequenced T cells were regarded as lower bounds and underestimates. A strong correlation was found between observed TCR beta diversity and the percentage of naive T cells measured by flow cytometry. Bulk unsorted PBMC profiling prevented conclusive comparison of naive and antigen-experienced compartments. Because donor CMV infection status was unknown, age-related changes in expanded clonotypes were potentially confounded. Compared with the aged group, more naive CD4+ T cells, fewer expanded clones and increased TCR diversity were shown by the long-lived group, suggesting age selection. As age increased, observed TCR beta diversity per million T cells dropped in a roughly linear way, and a significant reduction was already evident by age 40.

The CDR3, cysteine through phenylalanine, is 11 amino acids long. This entry keeps only the CDR3 DNA: 33 bases, framed from base 1. Trimming removed 2 bases from V and 7 bases from J, leaving 6 bases between the germline ends. CDR1 and CDR2 are read off the germline V gene as SGHDT and YYEEEE. The approximately 40 donors, aged about 6 to 95 years, were systemically healthy Caucasian individuals from Russia. Around 9.7 milliliters of peripheral blood were collected from each donor into EDTA-treated Vacutainer tubes. Ficoll-Paque density-gradient centrifugation was used to isolate PBMCs, with at least 6 million obtained per sample. Total RNA was extracted from PBMCs with Trizol reagent, with at least 5 micrograms obtained per sample. The percentages of naive CD45RAhigh/CD27high T cells were determined by flow cytometry on a PBMC aliquot from every donor. The same sample was also studied in work on T cells of mothers and their children. As the second study states: Donors were nine systemically healthy Caucasian individuals: three mothers and their six children. cDNA synthesis consumed the entire amount of extracted RNA, loaded at approximately 1.6 ug RNA in each 15 ul reaction. Sample barcodes and 2-4 random nucleotides were added via the M1S primer in the second PCR. Over 8.5 million TCR beta CDR3 reads were obtained for each mother, and around 2.7 million reads were obtained for each child. In both related and unrelated pairs, thymic selection shapes the output of TCR recombination in a similar way, with inherited differences having only a minor effect. Normalized repertoire overlap was always found to be slightly, but never significantly, higher in related mother-child pairs than in unrelated mother-child pairs. No persistent microchimeric T cell clones were found, with a detection sensitivity of approximately 100 clones per million clonotypes. Deep NGS was used in the study to compare the TCR beta repertoires of mothers and children and to look for features that separate related mother-child pairs from unrelated individuals. The mean age was 40 +/- 4 years for the mothers and about 12 +/- 4 years for the children. After adapter ligation was performed with NEBNext reagents, the libraries were sequenced on an Illumina HiSeq 2000 with 100+100 nt paired-end reads. Mother and child libraries were prepared a month apart and sequenced in separate runs to prevent cross-contamination. Each donor had between about 450,000 and 2,100,000 distinct TCR beta clonotypes identified. Naive TCR beta clonotypes were estimated from low-frequency clonotypes matched to each donor's FACS-determined naive share, without sorting.

The source material was blood. The rearrangement joined TRBV5-6 to TRBJ1-1, with TRBD1 as a weak D call on 5 bases. This TCR was recovered from a boy between 10 and 17 years old in good health. The CDR3 corresponds to CASSLGDEAFF. The DNA sequence reads TGTGCCAGCAGCTTAGGGGATGAAGCTTTCTTT.